This record covers a single T cell receptor beta chain. This record belongs to a study of blood T cell repertoires in COVID-19. There are 12 residues in the CDR3. V lost 4 bases to trimming and J lost 10 bases, with 11 bases between them. The germline gives CDR1 MDHEN, CDR2 SYDVKM. This table comes from immunoSEQ multiplex PCR, and its TCRdb copy is limited to in-frame clones, with some not included. Of some 97,000 clones listed, 80% were seen once; the top ten hold roughly a third. The sequenced sample was peripheral blood. The clonotype originates from a man in his 70s with active or convalescent COVID-19. The chain has TRBV28 and TRBJ2-1; possible D gene TRBD1, 5 bases. The CDR3 loop reads CASSSGQDEQFF. The CDR3 DNA reads as TGTGCCAGCAGTTCTGGACAAGACGAGCAGTTCTTC.